This T cell receptor (beta chain) is drawn from a study of cytomegalovirus exposure and HLA in healthy donors. General study findings and limits: Across donors, presence/absence analyses took sequencing depth to be roughly uniform. For cytomegalovirus status, the classifier reportedly gave diagnoses with high specificity and sensitivity. Within an earlier analysis, most TCR beta V segments proved productive either about 87% or about 30% of the time.

Worth noting for this clone: Its antigen is undetermined.

PCR used 60 Vbeta primers and 13 Jbeta primers. Data came from immunoSEQ multiplex PCR; TCRdb stores just in-frame clones and leaves some out. Here the sample spans 130,000 or so clones, around 80% being singletons. CDR3 length: 12 amino acids. The germline V gene has CDR1 MDHEN and CDR2 SYDVKM. Trimming took off 5 bases at V and 8 bases at J, with 13 bases between the two ends. The material sequenced was PBMCs. The chain uses TRBV28 and TRBJ2-7, with D possibly matching TRBD1 (5 bases). The TCR was taken from a young man in good health and CMV-seropositive. In nucleotides, the CDR3 is TGTGCCAGCAGTCAGGGCAGAATGCAGCAGTACTTC. This sequence encodes CASSQGRMQQYF.